The 3 T cell receptor beta chains presented below share a single source sample, sequenced in a study of blood T cells in healthy people across ages. The authors ran a second PCR of about 6 to 11 cycles using a sample-barcoded 5' primer and a J-beta primer mix. One entry per CDR3 protein, called by TCRdb with MiXCR from the 5' RACE reads. Here the sample spans 710,000 or so distinct CDR3 sequences, 22% being singletons. Specimen: blood. The receptor source for this set is a man aged 65 to 85 in good health.

The chain couples TRBV5-1 to TRBJ2-5; no clear D. The assigned J gene may be wrong: the sequence end matches TRBJ2-7 better. The germline gives CDR1 SGHRS, CDR2 YFSETQ. The CDR3 spans 14 residues. This CDR3 reads CASSPPRKESEQYF. For the CDR3, the DNA is TGCGCCAGCAGCCCACCCCGGAAGGAGAGCGAGCAGTACTTC.

The V gene is TRBV18, the J gene TRBJ1-1, with D unresolved. CDR1 KGHSH and CDR2 LQKENI come from the germline V gene. This CDR3 comprises 15 residues. V was shortened by 2 bases and J by 1 base, with 11 bases between the two germline ends. CDR3 in amino acids: CASSPVLSGNTEAFF. CDR3 sequence (DNA): TGTGCCAGCTCACCAGTCTTATCAGGGAACACTGAAGCTTTCTTT.

This chain uses TRBV25-1 with TRBJ1-1; weak D call: TRBD1 (5 bases). Trimming took off 1 base at V and 2 bases at J, with 11 bases between the two ends. Germline values: CDR1 MGHDK, CDR2 SYGVNS. The CDR3 runs to 15 residues. The DNA of the CDR3 is TGTGCCAGCAGTGAATTTGGGGGGGATAACACTGAAGCTTTCTTT. Translated: CASSEFGGDNTEAFF.